The 20 T cell receptor beta chains in this list originate from one sample, sequenced in a study of shared clonotypes between healthy human individuals. The protocol was immunoSEQ multiplex PCR, while the TCRdb copy is restricted to in-frame clones and leaves out a portion. The table has approximately 590,000 clones, 95% to 96% seen once. CD45RO-negative, CCR7-positively selected cells formed the naive CD8 fraction, excluding terminally differentiated effector memory CD45RA+ cells. Sequencing was performed on naive CD8+ T cells sorted from blood. Every receptor here comes from a woman under 40 in good health.

V usage is TRBV9 and J usage is TRBJ2-6, with D possibly being TRBD2 (6 bases). V gave up 3 bases and J gave up 0 bases, with 16 bases separating them. CDR1 is SGDLS, CDR2 YYNGEE, per germline. This CDR3 has 18 residues. The CDR3 region has the DNA TGTGCCAGCAGCGGTTGGGGGGATCCGGCCTCTGGGGCCAACGTCCTGACTTTC. It yields the protein CASSGWGDPASGANVLTF.

The chain joins TRBV14 to TRBJ1-1, with D hard to call. Germline-derived CDR1 and CDR2 are SGHDN and FVKESK. The V end lost 0 bases, the J end lost 1 base, and 6 bases lay between the germline ends. This CDR3 contains 14 residues. Here the CDR3 DNA reads TGTGCCAGCAGCCAAGATCCAGAGAACACTGAAGCTTTCTTT. The encoded protein is CASSQDPENTEAFF. The entire variable domain, with the rest obtained from reference TRBV14 and TRBJ1-1, is as follows: EAGVTQFPSHSVIEKGQTVTLRCDPISGHDNLYWYRRVMGKEIKFLLHFVKESKQDESGMPNNRFLAERTGGTYSTLKVQPAELEDSGVYFCASSQDPENTEAFFGQGTRLTVV.

With regard to this clone: The junction departs from the called germline gene at one end, perhaps through a read error. The chain uses TRBV27 and TRBJ1-2; D is perhaps TRBD1 (6 bases). CDR1 is MNHEY and CDR2 is SMNVEV in the germline V gene (reference sequence). This CDR3 region has 16 residues. CDR3 sequence reads: CASSLGPGAAKYGYTF. CDR3 DNA sequence: TGTGCCAGCAGTTTGGGGCCGGGGGCAGCTAAGTATGGCTACACCTTC.

A single count supports this clone. The chain recombines TRBV15 with TRBJ1-1, with D tentatively TRBD1 (5 bases). CDR1 LNHNV and CDR2 YYDKDF come from the germline V gene (reference sequence). This CDR3 is built from 12 residues. The V end was cut by 5 bases, the J end by 4 bases, with 8 bases between. Written as DNA, the CDR3 is TGTGCCACCAGCTTAGGGGCCACTGAAGCTTTCTTT. Its protein product is CATSLGATEAFF.

As regards this clone: Other DNA sequences in this specimen translate into the identical CDR3. The gene calls are TRBV7-6 and TRBJ2-3; no clear D. The germline V gene encodes CDR1 SGHVS and CDR2 FNYEAQ. The CDR3 contains 14 residues. V was shortened by 3 bases and J by 3 bases, with 10 bases between the two germline ends. CDR3 nucleotide sequence: TGTGCCAGCAGCTTGGCAGGTTCTACAGATACGCAGTATTTT. This codes for CASSLAGSTDTQYF.

The V call is TRBV7-6, the J call TRBJ2-2; D is unclear. The germline CDR1 and CDR2 sequences are SGHVS and FNYEAQ. This CDR3 has 15 residues. Trimming stripped 3 bases from V and 1 base from J, with 9 bases between. CDR3 protein: CASSLESGNTGELFF. In DNA form, the CDR3 reads TGTGCCAGCAGCTTGGAGTCCGGGAACACCGGGGAGCTGTTTTTT.

A note on this clone: Additional DNA sequences in this sample encode the identical CDR3. The chain recombines TRBV11-2 with TRBJ1-5; TRBD1 is a possible D gene (5 bases). The V gene's germline CDR1 is SGHAT and CDR2 FQNNGV. This CDR3 spans 14 amino acids. V lost 3 bases, J lost 2 bases, and 8 bases lay in between. CDR3 coding DNA: TGTGCCAGCAGCTTGGGGGGTGGCAATCAGCCCCAGCATTTT. Translating it yields CASSLGGGNQPQHF.

The CDR3 loop is CASSIEAGVYNEQFF. CDR3 coding DNA: TGTGCCAGCAGCATAGAGGCGGGAGTCTACAATGAGCAGTTCTTC. J is TRBJ2-1 and V is TRBV13, with 7 bases that match TRBD2. With 5 bases clipped from V and 3 bases from J, the junction kept 7 bases outside the gene matches. CDR1 and CDR2 from the germline V gene are PRHDT and FYEKMQ (reference sequence). The CDR3 totals 15 residues.

The CDR3 spells CASSLVTAEFATEAFF. The CDR3 DNA is TGTGCCAGCAGCTTGGTTACGGCGGAGTTTGCCACTGAAGCTTTCTTT. The gene calls are TRBV5-6 and TRBJ1-1; no clear D. Trimming cost V 0 bases and J 4 bases, with 16 bases left between them. CDR3 length: 16 residues. Germline lookup yields CDR1 SGHDT and CDR2 YYEEEE.

The chain couples TRBV7-9 to TRBJ2-1; perhaps TRBD2 as D (6 bases). From germline, CDR1 is SEHNR and CDR2 FQNEAQ (reference sequence). The CDR3 totals 17 residues. V was cut by 5 bases and J by 8 bases, with 25 bases left in between. The CDR3 sequence: CASSLTGRDATLDEQFF. CDR3 DNA sequence: TGTGCCAGCAGCCTGACGGGGCGGGACGCCACTTTGGATGAGCAGTTCTTC. Variable domain in full (rest from reference TRBV7-9 and TRBJ2-1): DTGVSQNPRHKITKRGQNVTFRCDPISEHNRLYWYRQTLGQGPEFLTYFQNEAQLEKSRLLSDRFSAERPKGSFSTLEIQRTEQGDSAMYLCASSLTGRDATLDEQFFGPGTRLTVL.

The chain carries TRBV7-2 and TRBJ2-1; unclear D gene. The CDR3 is 17 residues long. Deletions cut 1 base from V and 1 base from J, with 14 bases between. CDR1 is SGHTA, CDR2 FQGNSA, per germline. The CDR3 spells CASSLEPLGSSYNEQFF. The CDR3 DNA is TGTGCCAGCAGCTTAGAGCCGCTAGGTAGTTCCTACAATGAGCAGTTCTTC.

In regard to this clone: The same CDR3 arises from other DNA sequences in this sample as well. The V and J genes are TRBV27 and TRBJ2-3, with a possible D match to TRBD2 (6 bases). The CDR3 totals 14 residues. Germline V lookup: CDR1 MNHEY, CDR2 SMNVEV (reference sequence). Trimming left V 5 bases short and J 1 base short, with 10 bases between. The CDR3 sequence: CASSPGLGTDTQYF. The DNA for the CDR3 is TGTGCCAGCAGTCCGGGACTGGGCACAGATACGCAGTATTTT.

The chain joins TRBV27 to TRBJ2-2, with 8 bases lining up with TRBD2. Germline V gives CDR1 MNHEY, CDR2 SMNVEV (reference sequence). CDR3 length: 16 residues. With 6 bases clipped from V and 5 bases from J, the junction kept 11 bases outside the gene matches. Written as DNA, the CDR3 is TGTGCCAGCAGCTCCGCCATCGGCGGGAGGACCGGGGAGCTGTTTTTT. Protein product: CASSSAIGGRTGELFF.

The V gene is TRBV27, the J gene TRBJ2-1, with D perhaps TRBD2 (6 bases). With 6 bases removed from V and 2 bases from J, the gap between germline ends came to 11 bases. CDR1 and CDR2 from the germline V gene are MNHEY and SMNVEV (reference sequence). This CDR3 is 14 amino acids long. The CDR3 region is CASSHGSPYNEQFF. The CDR3 bases are TGTGCCAGCAGCCACGGGAGCCCCTACAATGAGCAGTTCTTC.

The chain couples TRBV29-1 to TRBJ2-1; 9 nucleotides line up with TRBD2. The V gene end was trimmed by 0 bases and the J gene end by 4 bases; junction bases not matched to a gene: 10. The CDR3 runs 17 residues. In germline, CDR1 is SQVTM, CDR2 ANQGSEA. DNA for the CDR3: TGCAGCGTTGAAGATGAATGGGGCGGGAGGGTATACAATGAGCAGTTCTTC. It specifies CSVEDEWGGRVYNEQFF.

This CDR3 is CASSLVGGPEDTQYF. CDR3 coding DNA: TGTGCCAGCAGCTTGGTGGGAGGGCCGGAAGATACGCAGTATTTT. The V call is TRBV5-4, the J call TRBJ2-3; 7 bases align to TRBD2. Germline CDR1 is SGHNT and CDR2 is YYREEE (reference sequence). The CDR3 sequence is 15 residues long. V trimming: 0 bases; J trimming: 5 bases; junction bases outside the gene matches: 6.

This chain uses TRBV27 with TRBJ2-7; D call uncertain. Germline V lookup: CDR1 MNHEY, CDR2 SMNVEV (reference sequence). V gave up 6 bases and J gave up 2 bases, with 11 bases separating them. CDR3 size: 13 residues. The CDR3 reads CASRPGLTYEQYF. The CDR3 DNA sequence: TGTGCCAGCAGACCGGGTCTTACCTACGAGCAGTACTTC.

This chain uses TRBV15 with TRBJ1-5, with no clear D. The CDR3 loop spans 18 amino acids. Looked up from germline, CDR1 is LNHNV and CDR2 is YYDKDF (reference sequence). V shed 0 bases and J shed 0 bases, with 15 bases lying between them. DNA for the CDR3: TGTGCCACCAGCAGAGATCTAGAGTGGGAAAATAGCAATCAGCCCCAGCATTTT. Encoded protein: CATSRDLEWENSNQPQHF.

V usage is TRBV28 and J usage is TRBJ2-3, with no clear D. The germline gives CDR1 MDHEN, CDR2 SYDVKM. The CDR3 consists of 13 residues. The V end lost 4 bases, the J end lost 0 bases, and 5 bases lay between the germline ends. The CDR3 sequence is CASSSYSTDTQYF. DNA of the CDR3: TGTGCCAGCAGTTCATACAGCACAGATACGCAGTATTTT.

This clone was seen only once. J is TRBJ1-5 and V is TRBV27; a weak D match, TRBD1 (6 bases). This CDR3 has 15 amino acids. V lost 0 bases to trimming and J lost 2 bases, with 8 bases between them. Looked up from germline, CDR1 is MNHEY and CDR2 is SMNVEV (reference sequence). CDR3 DNA: TGTGCCAGCAGTTTATCATCAGGGGGCAATCAGCCCCAGCATTTT. This codes for CASSLSSGGNQPQHF.